Below, 9 T cell receptor beta chains from the same sample are listed, as sequenced in a study of blood T cell repertoires in COVID-19. The assay was immunoSEQ multiplex PCR, and TCRdb's table has in-frame clones only and misses some. Of some 190,000 clones in the sample, 70% to 90% are singletons; the top ten hold 18%. The sequenced sample was peripheral blood. All receptors derive from a person aged 65 to 85 with COVID-19, enrolled during active disease.

This rearrangement joins TRBV4-1 to TRBJ1-6; D is possibly TRBD1 (6 bases). Trimming stripped 0 bases from V and 9 bases from J, with 21 bases between. The CDR3 is 18 amino acids. Germline lookup yields CDR1 MGHRA and CDR2 YSYEKL. CDR3 residues: CASSQDRSFGGRGSPLHF. CDR3 DNA sequence: TGCGCCAGCAGCCAAGATCGGAGTTTCGGCGGCAGGGGTTCACCCCTCCACTTT.

The CDR3 is CASSKDRGNGYTF. In nucleotides, the CDR3 is TGTGCCAGCAGCAAAGACAGGGGTAATGGCTACACCTTC. The chain carries TRBV28 and TRBJ1-2; TRBD1 agrees at 8 bases. Trimming at V came to 6 bases and at J to 6 bases, leaving 6 bases not matched to a gene. This CDR3 contains 13 residues. From germline, CDR1 is MDHEN and CDR2 SYDVKM.

The sample holds a few counts of this clone. The rearrangement links TRBV7-2 to TRBJ2-1; 7 positions match TRBD1. Germline CDR1 SGHTA, CDR2 FQGNSA. J was trimmed by 3 bases and V by 2 bases; bases with no gene match: 1. This CDR3 comprises 14 residues. CDR3 in DNA: TGTGCCAGCAGCTTAAACAGGGGCTACAATGAGCAGTTCTTC. Its translation: CASSLNRGYNEQFF. The variable domain in full, with the rest retrieved from reference TRBV7-2 and TRBJ2-1, is GAGVSQSPSNKVTEKGKDVELRCDPISGHTALYWYRQSLGQGLEFLIYFQGNSAPDKSGLPSDRFSAERTGGSVSTLTIQRTQQEDSAVYLCASSLNRGYNEQFFGPGTRLTVL.

Notes on this clone: Within the sample, other DNA sequences also encode this same CDR3. CDR3 nucleotides: TGCAGTGCTAGTCGCCCAGGGGGCTCCTACGAGCAGTACTTC. Its translation: CSASRPGGSYEQYF. The rearrangement links TRBV20-1 to TRBJ2-7; 7 bases agree with TRBD1. The trim removed 3 bases at V and 0 bases at J, leaving 5 bases unmatched. Germline CDR1 and CDR2: DFQATT and SNEGSKA (reference sequence). There are 14 residues in the CDR3.

The rearrangement links TRBV7-2 to TRBJ2-1; D is ambiguous. This CDR3 is built from 12 residues. Germline CDR1 reads SGHTA; CDR2 reads FQGNSA. Trimming pared 5 bases from V and 10 bases from J, leaving 12 bases between. The CDR3 region is CASSPLSYEQFF. As DNA, the CDR3 is TGTGCCAGCAGCCCCCTATCGTACGAGCAGTTCTTC.

The V and J genes are TRBV9 and TRBJ1-1; D remains unclear. The CDR3 runs 14 residues. The V gene's germline CDR1 is SGDLS and CDR2 YYNGEE. Trimming removed 0 bases from V and 1 base from J, with 7 bases in between. The CDR3 sequence: CASSVDARNTEAFF. As DNA, the CDR3 is TGTGCCAGCAGCGTAGACGCCAGGAACACTGAAGCTTTCTTT.

This clone was counted once. The junction differs from germline at one of its ends, possibly a read error. The V gene is TRBV10-3, the J gene TRBJ2-1, with TRBD2 identical over 7 bases. The CDR3 consists of 13 residues. Germline V gene sequence: CDR1 ENHRY, CDR2 SYGVKD. The CDR3 region is CAISESGGLNWLF. DNA of the CDR3: TGTGCCATCAGTGAGTCCGGGGGACTAAACTGGCTCTTC.

The rearrangement links TRBV28 to TRBJ2-7, with D tentatively TRBD2 (6 bases). Germline values: CDR1 MDHEN, CDR2 SYDVKM. The CDR3 length is 19 residues. V was clipped by 6 bases and J by 1 base, with 28 bases between them. This chain's CDR3 is CASRPPSGLGGRGSYEQYF. CDR3 nucleotides: TGTGCCAGCAGGCCTCCATCAGGGTTGGGTGGACGGGGGTCCTACGAGCAGTACTTC.

This sequence joins TRBV5-1 and TRBJ1-4, with D unresolved. Germline V gene sequence: CDR1 SGHRS, CDR2 YFSETQ. The V gene lost 0 bases and the J gene lost 3 bases, with 6 bases spanning the gap. The CDR3 is 14 amino acids. The CDR3 DNA sequence: TGCGCCAGCAGCTTGGGGGCTGCTAATGAAAAACTGTTTTTT. Protein: CASSLGAANEKLFF.